Each of the 30 T cell receptor beta chains below was sequenced from the same sample in a study of blood T cells in healthy people across ages. A second PCR of 7 to 11 cycles used a sample-barcoded 5' primer and a J-beta primer mix. TCRdb passed the 5' RACE reads through MiXCR, listing each CDR3 protein once. The sample shows roughly 550,000 distinct CDR3 sequences, less than 25% of them seen only once. This sample also belongs to another study, concerning T cells of mothers and their children.

Sequences were obtained from blood. All receptors derive from a boy aged 10-17 years in good health.

This clonotype was counted between two and nine times. The CDR3 spells CSVSPRNEQFF. The CDR3 DNA reads TGCAGCGTCTCCCCGAGGAATGAGCAGTTCTTC. The V call is TRBV29-1, the J call TRBJ2-1; D is undetermined. CDR1 is SQVTM, CDR2 ANQGSEA, per germline. Between the trimmed V and J ends, which lost 6 bases and 7 bases, there was a span of 10 bases. This CDR3 has 11 residues.

The chain has TRBV18 and TRBJ1-1; D remains ambiguous. Trimming took off 4 bases at V and 4 bases at J, with 10 bases between the two ends. The CDR3 is 13 amino acids. The germline CDR1 and CDR2 sequences are KGHSH and LQKENI. The CDR3 sequence is CASSQGVGTEAFF. CDR3 coding DNA: TGTGCCAGCTCACAGGGAGTAGGCACTGAAGCTTTCTTT.

This chain links TRBV7-9 with TRBJ2-5; D gene unclear. The CDR3 has 12 residues. Germline CDR1 SEHNR, CDR2 FQNEAQ (reference sequence). V gave up 4 bases and J gave up 5 bases, with 8 bases separating them. In DNA form, the CDR3 reads TGTGCCAGCAGCTCATATTCGGAGACCCAGTACTTC. This translates into CASSSYSETQYF.

This clonotype was picked up one time. This CDR3 reads CASSLIASGTNEQYF. CDR3 DNA: TGTGCCAGCAGCTTAATCGCTAGCGGGACTAACGAGCAGTACTTC. This chain uses TRBV7-2 with TRBJ2-7, with 9 bases identical to TRBD2. Germline assignment: CDR1 SGHTA and CDR2 FQGNSA. V shed 2 bases and J 5 bases; nucleotides not matched to a gene: 7. There are 15 residues in the CDR3.

The chain carries TRBV7-9 and TRBJ1-2; D uncertain. V was pared by 5 bases and J by 0 bases, with 16 bases between. CDR1 SEHNR and CDR2 FQNEAQ come from the germline V gene (reference sequence). CDR3 size: 16 residues. The CDR3 nucleotides read TGTGCCAGCAGCACGACGGCCCCTCGGGCTAACTATGGCTACACCTTC. It is translated as CASSTTAPRANYGYTF.

The chain joins TRBV29-1 to TRBJ1-4, with D perhaps TRBD1 (6 bases). The V and J ends lost 7 bases and 7 bases respectively, with 16 bases between them. The CDR3 is 13 residues long. Germline V lookup: CDR1 SQVTM, CDR2 ANQGSEA. Here the CDR3 reads CSASDRSIEKLFF. The DNA of the CDR3 is TGCAGCGCCTCGGACAGATCGATTGAAAAACTGTTTTTT.

V gene TRBV20-1 combines with J gene TRBJ2-7; the match to TRBD1 covers 8 bases. Germline lookup yields CDR1 DFQATT and CDR2 SNEGSKA (reference sequence). The CDR3 extends over 14 amino acids. J lost 3 bases, V lost 5 bases, and 9 bases had no gene match. The CDR3 sequence is CSAHRQGTYYEQYF. Here the CDR3 DNA reads TGCAGTGCTCATAGACAGGGGACGTACTACGAGCAGTACTTC.

V is TRBV3-1 and J is TRBJ2-3, with a possible D match to TRBD2 (5 bases). The CDR3 contains 16 residues. V dropped 0 bases and J dropped 4 bases, with 14 bases sitting between them. Looked up from germline, CDR1 is LGHDT and CDR2 is YNNKEL (reference sequence). CDR3 protein: CASSQDRLGGSDTQYF. The CDR3 bases are TGTGCCAGCAGCCAAGATCGACTGGGCGGGTCAGATACGCAGTATTTT.

The chain combines TRBV3-1 with TRBJ1-2, with a tentative D call TRBD1 (6 bases). CDR3 length equals 14 residues. V was shortened by 8 bases and J by 6 bases, with 19 bases between the two germline ends. Germline assignment: CDR1 LGHDT and CDR2 YNNKEL (reference sequence). CDR3 sequence: CASLPSGHSDGYTF. CDR3 in DNA: TGTGCCAGCCTCCCGTCGGGACATAGCGATGGCTACACCTTC.

This clonotype has a handful of counts. The gene calls are TRBV7-9 and TRBJ2-1, with 7 bases fitting TRBD1. The CDR3 runs 15 residues. Trimming cost V 5 bases and J 10 bases; bases outside gene matches: 14. The germline CDR1 and CDR2 sequences are SEHNR and FQNEAQ (reference sequence). The CDR3 DNA reads TGTGCCAGCAGCCTTCTGGCAGGGGGTCATGACGAGCAGTTCTTC. Its protein is CASSLLAGGHDEQFF.

This clonotype was picked up one time. V is TRBV6-2 or TRBV6-3 and J is TRBJ2-1; D tentatively reads TRBD1 or TRBD2 (5 bases each). CDR3 length: 14 residues. The ends were cut back, 2 bases at V and 6 bases at J, with 11 bases in the middle. Germline V gene sequence: CDR1 MNHEY, CDR2 SVGEGT. CDR3 DNA: TGTGCCAGCAGTTACGGGGGTACCGCCAATGAGCAGTTCTTC. Amino acids: CASSYGGTANEQFF.

This clonotype was observed a few times. This chain uses TRBV7-9 with TRBJ2-1, with 8 bases that match TRBD1. With the DNA end fitting TRBJ2-7 better, the J assignment may be wrong. The germline gives CDR1 SEHNR, CDR2 FQNEAQ (reference sequence). This CDR3 comprises 15 residues. The CDR3 region is CASSFDRGPVYEQYF. CDR3 coding DNA: TGTGCCAGCAGCTTCGACAGGGGTCCCGTCTACGAGCAGTACTTC.

The chain uses TRBV15 and TRBJ1-4; no clear D. CDR1 and CDR2 from the germline V gene are LNHNV and YYDKDF (reference sequence). The CDR3 extends over 16 amino acids. V dropped 0 bases and J dropped 3 bases, with 11 bases sitting between them. The CDR3 is CATSRDLRKSNEKLFF. DNA of the CDR3: TGTGCCACCAGCAGAGATTTGAGGAAATCTAATGAAAAACTGTTTTTT.

In its sample, this clonotype was seen a few times. V gene TRBV10-3 combines with J gene TRBJ1-1, with no clear D. V was pared by 3 bases and J by 4 bases, with 12 bases between. The CDR3 has 14 amino acids. Germline assignment: CDR1 ENHRY and CDR2 SYGVKD. CDR3 bases: TGTGCCATCAGTGATCCGGGAAAGAGCACTGAAGCTTTCTTT. Translation gives CAISDPGKSTEAFF.

In the case of this clonotype: This sequence may be a read error, since a much larger clone differs from it by one base. This chain connects TRBV20-1 to TRBJ2-4; no clear D. The germline V gene has CDR1 DFQATT and CDR2 SNEGSKA (reference sequence). Trimming shortened V by 7 bases and J by 0 bases, and 13 bases separated the two germline ends. The CDR3 spans 14 residues. CDR3 protein: CSVKGSPAKNIQYF. CDR3 sequence (DNA): TGCAGTGTCAAGGGTAGCCCAGCCAAAAACATTCAGTACTTC.

Worth noting for this clonotype: Compared with germline, one end of the junction differs, possibly owing to a read error. This sequence joins TRBV27 and TRBJ2-1; 8 bases are shared with TRBD1. The CDR3 extends over 12 amino acids. Germline-derived CDR1 and CDR2 are MNHEY and SMNVEV (reference sequence). Here the CDR3 DNA reads TGCGACAGGACAGGGTTCCACAATGAGCAGTTCTTC. This sequence encodes CDRTGFHNEQFF.

On this clonotype: This may come from a read error, since a much larger clone is one base off. The chain employs TRBV28 and TRBJ2-2; D possibly corresponds to TRBD2 (6 bases). Per the germline V gene, CDR1 is MDHEN and CDR2 is SYDVKM. Trimming pared 4 bases from V and 4 bases from J, leaving 13 bases between. This CDR3 has 15 residues. This chain's CDR3 is CASSSGVGVTGELFF. The CDR3 DNA follows: TGTGCCAGCAGTTCGGGAGTAGGTGTCACCGGGGAGCTGTTTTTT.

This clonotype was recorded a few times. The chain joins TRBV6-6 to TRBJ2-7, with TRBD1 as a possible D gene (5 bases). Germline V gives CDR1 MNHNY, CDR2 SVGAGI (reference sequence). The V end lost 4 bases, the J end lost 5 bases, and 12 bases lay between the germline ends. CDR3 length: 13 amino acids. The CDR3 DNA follows: TGTGCCAGCAGTTCCCGGACACTCGACGAGCAGTACTTC. It codes for CASSSRTLDEQYF.

This clonotype has more than one count but fewer than ten. A read error may account for a junction end that differs from germline. This chain links TRBV28 with TRBJ2-1, with TRBD1 matching 9 bases. Germline V gives CDR1 MDHEN, CDR2 SYDVKM. The CDR3 runs 16 residues. CDR3 region: CAGSFPGTGSRNEQFF. CDR3 in DNA: TGTGCCGGCAGTTTCCCCGGGACAGGGTCGCGCAATGAGCAGTTCTTC.

This clonotype was counted only a few times. Just one base apart from a much larger clone, this may be a read error. This chain connects TRBV7-9 to TRBJ2-5; the D is unclear. With the DNA end fitting TRBJ2-1 better, the J assignment may be wrong. Germline CDR1 is SEHNR and CDR2 is FQNEAQ (reference sequence). The CDR3 length is 13 residues. The CDR3, as DNA: TGTGCCAGCAGCCCCGGAAGGGCCAATGAGCAGTTCTTC. Translated, it gives CASSPGRANEQFF.

This clonotype was counted a few times. The gene calls are TRBV7-2 and TRBJ2-1; tentative D call: TRBD1 (5 bases). CDR3 length: 14 residues. V lost 1 base, J lost 6 bases, and 10 bases lay in between. The V gene's germline CDR1 is SGHTA and CDR2 FQGNSA. The CDR3 sequence: CASSLEGEPNEQFF. In DNA, the CDR3 is TGTGCCAGCAGCTTAGAAGGGGAACCCAATGAGCAGTTCTTC. The full variable domain, rest sourced from reference TRBV7-2 and TRBJ2-1, is GAGVSQSPSNKVTEKGKDVELRCDPISGHTALYWYRQSLGQGLEFLIYFQGNSAPDKSGLPSDRFSAERTGGSVSTLTIQRTQQEDSAVYLCASSLEGEPNEQFFGPGTRLTVL.

This clonotype has just a few counts. The chain has TRBV30 and TRBJ1-5, with D maybe TRBD1 (6 bases). Germline CDR1 reads GTSNPN; CDR2 reads SVGIG (reference sequence). V lost 0 bases and J 6 bases, leaving 9 bases between the germline ends. The CDR3 totals 13 residues. For the CDR3, the DNA is TGTGCCTGGAGTGTTAAGGACAGTCAGCCCCAGCATTTT. Protein: CAWSVKDSQPQHF.

The chain carries TRBV28 and TRBJ1-6; D unresolved. Per the germline V gene, CDR1 is MDHEN and CDR2 is SYDVKM. The V end lost 5 bases, the J end lost 10 bases, and 9 bases lay between the germline ends. CDR3 length: 12 residues. CDR3 in amino acids: CASSVIESPLHF. As DNA, the CDR3 is TGTGCCAGCAGTGTTATTGAATCACCCCTCCACTTT. The full variable domain, rest sourced from reference TRBV28 and TRBJ1-6, is DVKVTQSSRYLVKRTGEKVFLECVQDMDHENMFWYRQDPGLGLRLIYFSYDVKMKEKGDIPEGYSVSREKKERFSLILESASTNQTSMYLCASSVIESPLHFGNGTRLTVT.

This sequence joins TRBV29-1 and TRBJ2-2; D is perhaps TRBD1 or TRBD2 (5 bases each). The germline gives CDR1 SQVTM, CDR2 ANQGSEA. Trimming took 3 bases from V and 6 from J, leaving 14 bases between them. This CDR3 has 14 amino acids. The CDR3 here is CSVEAGSGPGELFF. DNA for the CDR3: TGCAGCGTTGAGGCAGGGAGTGGTCCCGGGGAGCTGTTTTTT.

The chain joins TRBV28 to TRBJ2-2; the D gene could be TRBD1 or TRBD2 (5 bases each). The germline V and J ends were trimmed by 8 bases and 3 bases, with 19 bases remaining between them. Germline-derived CDR1 and CDR2 are MDHEN and SYDVKM. This CDR3 contains 16 residues. CDR3 sequence reads: CASLGTLSRYTGELFF. CDR3 DNA sequence: TGTGCCAGCTTGGGGACCCTAAGTCGATACACCGGGGAGCTGTTTTTT.

V usage is TRBV2 and J usage is TRBJ2-1; 8 bases fit TRBD2. The CDR3 has 13 amino acids. Losses at the gene ends were 11 bases for V and 3 bases for J; bases not matched to a gene: 6. Germline CDR1 reads SNHLY; CDR2 reads FYNNEI. Written as DNA, the CDR3 is TGTGCCGGGGCGGGGGGAGGCTACAATGAGCAGTTCTTC. This codes for CAGAGGGYNEQFF.

Notes on this clonotype: A read error may explain this, as a much larger clone is one base away. The chain recombines TRBV7-9 with TRBJ2-3; TRBD1 is a possible D gene (6 bases). The CDR3 is made up of 15 amino acids. The germline CDR1 and CDR2 sequences are SEHNR and FQNEAQ (reference sequence). V lost 5 bases and J lost 1, with 13 bases in between. CDR3 nucleotides: TGTGCCAGCAGCCTACTAGAGGGGGGCACAGATACGCAGTATTTT. This gives the protein CASSLLEGGTDTQYF.

This clonotype was seen a few times. J is TRBJ2-5 and V is TRBV19, with 9 bases lining up with TRBD1. Germline V gene lookup returns CDR1 LNHDA and CDR2 SQIVND (reference sequence). V lost 3 bases and J lost 8; bases outside the gene matches: 4. The CDR3 totals 13 residues. The CDR3 loop is CASSIDRGDTQYF. The CDR3 nucleotides read TGTGCCAGTAGTATCGACAGGGGGGATACCCAGTACTTC.

The sample holds a few counts of this clonotype. The gene calls are TRBV2 and TRBJ1-4; no clear D. The V end was cut by 7 bases, the J end by 8 bases, with 8 bases between. The CDR3 is 11 residues long. The V gene's germline CDR1 is SNHLY and CDR2 FYNNEI. CDR3 nucleotide sequence: TGTGCCAGCACCTACACGGAAAAACTGTTTTTT. Translated, it gives CASTYTEKLFF. The complete variable domain, with remaining parts taken from reference TRBV2 and TRBJ1-4, reads EPEVTQTPSHQVTQMGQEVILRCVPISNHLYFYWYRQILGQKVEFLVSFYNNEISEKSEIFDDQFSVERPDGSNFTLKIRSTKLEDSAMYFCASTYTEKLFFGSGTQLSVL.

This chain uses TRBV27 with TRBJ1-1, with D tentatively TRBD1 (6 bases). CDR3 length: 14 amino acids. From germline, CDR1 is MNHEY and CDR2 SMNVEV (reference sequence). The V end was cut by 8 bases, the J end by 3 bases, with 16 bases between. For the CDR3, the DNA is TGTGCCAGCTCCGAGGGGGGAAGGTACACTGAAGCTTTCTTT. Translated: CASSEGGRYTEAFF.